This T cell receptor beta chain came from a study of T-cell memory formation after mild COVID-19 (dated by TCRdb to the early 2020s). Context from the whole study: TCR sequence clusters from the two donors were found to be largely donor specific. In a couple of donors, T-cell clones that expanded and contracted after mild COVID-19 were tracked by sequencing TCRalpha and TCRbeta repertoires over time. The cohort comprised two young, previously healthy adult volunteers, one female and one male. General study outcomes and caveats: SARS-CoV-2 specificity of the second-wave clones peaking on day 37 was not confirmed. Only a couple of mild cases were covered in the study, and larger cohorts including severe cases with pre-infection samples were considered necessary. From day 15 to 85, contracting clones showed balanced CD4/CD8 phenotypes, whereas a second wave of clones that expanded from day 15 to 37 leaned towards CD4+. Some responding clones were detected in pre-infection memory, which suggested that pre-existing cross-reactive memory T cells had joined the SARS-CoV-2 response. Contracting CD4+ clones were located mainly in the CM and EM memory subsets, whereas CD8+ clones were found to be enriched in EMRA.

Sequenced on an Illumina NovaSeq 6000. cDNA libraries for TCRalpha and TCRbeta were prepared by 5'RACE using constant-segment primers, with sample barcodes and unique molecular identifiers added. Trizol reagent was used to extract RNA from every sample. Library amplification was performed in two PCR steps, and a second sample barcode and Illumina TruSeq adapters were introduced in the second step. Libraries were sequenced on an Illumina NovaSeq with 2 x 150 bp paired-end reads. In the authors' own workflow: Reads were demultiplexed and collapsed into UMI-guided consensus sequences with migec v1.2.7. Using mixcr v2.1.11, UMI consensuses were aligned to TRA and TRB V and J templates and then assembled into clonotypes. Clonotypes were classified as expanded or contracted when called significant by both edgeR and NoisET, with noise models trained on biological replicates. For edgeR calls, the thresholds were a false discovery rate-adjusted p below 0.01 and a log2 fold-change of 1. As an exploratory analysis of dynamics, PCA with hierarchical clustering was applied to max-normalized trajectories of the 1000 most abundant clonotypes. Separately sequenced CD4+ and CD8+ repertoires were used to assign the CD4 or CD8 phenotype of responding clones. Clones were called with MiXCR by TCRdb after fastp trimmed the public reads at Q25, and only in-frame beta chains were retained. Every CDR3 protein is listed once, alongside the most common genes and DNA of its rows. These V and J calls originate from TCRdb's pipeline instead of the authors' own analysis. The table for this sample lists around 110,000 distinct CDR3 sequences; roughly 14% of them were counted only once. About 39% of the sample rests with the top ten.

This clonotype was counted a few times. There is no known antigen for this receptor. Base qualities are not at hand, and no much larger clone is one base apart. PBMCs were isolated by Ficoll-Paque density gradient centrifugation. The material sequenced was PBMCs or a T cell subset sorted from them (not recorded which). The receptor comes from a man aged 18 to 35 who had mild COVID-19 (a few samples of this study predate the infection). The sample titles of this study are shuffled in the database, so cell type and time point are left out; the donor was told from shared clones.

The CDR3 here reads CASSLTGTDEKLFF. The nucleotide sequence reads as follows: TGTGCCAGCAGCTTAACAGGGACCGATGAAAAACTGTTTTTT. The chain is assembled from TRBV7-8 and TRBJ1-4; 6 matching bases give a weak D call of TRBD1. The germline V gene encodes CDR1 SGHVS and CDR2 FQNEAQ. A distance of 10 bases separates the germline ends of V and J, which lose 2 bases and 6 bases respectively. From cysteine to phenylalanine, the CDR3 is 14 amino acids long. Of all the DNA, just the CDR3 is kept, 42 bases in frame from base 1.